Below, one T cell receptor (beta chain) is given with its context. What antigen it recognizes has not been identified. Base quality data are lacking; no much larger clone is found one base away. The treatment or condition label of this sample denotes: allogeneic hematopoietic cell transplantation with graft depleted of TCRalphabeta T cells and CD19 B cells. The children who served as transplant recipients had been given grafts of TCRalphabeta/CD19-depleted allogeneic hematopoietic cells. Library generation was performed with PCR. The data were produced on an Illumina HiSeq 2500. TCR library preparation used molecular barcoding, with unique molecular identifiers applied to normalize quantification of the TCRbeta repertoire. In-frame beta chains were kept once TCRdb had trimmed the public reads at Q25 with fastp and called clones with MiXCR. When rows share a CDR3 protein, they turn into one entry using the most common DNA and genes. This sample lists some 600,000 distinct CDR3 sequences; under 15% were detected once. The biggest ten clones account for around 2.2% of the sample.

These data belong to a study of T-cell reconstitution after alpha-beta-depleted transplantation in children (dated by TCRdb to about 2016). As for the study more broadly: T-cell immune reconstitution after TCRalphabeta/CD19-depleted allogeneic hematopoietic cell transplantation in children was quantitatively tracked in the study by means of TCR repertoire profiling.

The study at large found these results: In some patients, high TCRbeta diversity at day 60 was attributed to recipient T cells and intrathymic progenitors that had survived conditioning. Hyperexpanded clone frequencies declined over subsequent months; after one year, T-cell counts and TCRbeta diversity were mostly attributed to newly produced T cells. Apparently early alphabetaT-cell count recovery about two months after transplant reportedly relied on only several hundred rapidly expanded clones derived from non-depleted graft cells.

Here the sequenced sample was PBMCs, mostly from graft donor cells, taken 360 days after TCRalphabeta/CD19-depleted stem cell transplant. The sequence was obtained from a male patient younger than 18 who had a stem cell transplant for acute myeloid leukemia, so the T cells may come from the graft donor.

The DNA sequence is TGCAGCGTTGAGCTACCATTGGGAGGGAGGGCCCCAGAGACCCAGTACTTC. Its protein product is CSVELPLGGRAPETQYF. Recombination joined TRBV29-1 with TRBJ2-5; the central 7 bases match TRBD2. Relative to germline, V is missing 3 bases and J is missing 4 bases, with 17 bases of the junction outside any gene match. The germline V gene provides CDR1 SQVTM and CDR2 ANQGSEA. The CDR3 spans 17 residues, from the cysteine through the phenylalanine. The DNA shown is the 51-base CDR3, in frame from base 1. Joined to the reference TRBV29-1 and TRBJ2-5 proteins, this CDR3 gives the full variable domain: SAVISQKPSRDICQRGTSLTIQCQVDSQVTMMFWYRQQPGQSLTLIATANQGSEATYESGFVIDKFPISRPNLTFSTLTVSNMSPEDSSIYLCSVELPLGGRAPETQYFGPGTRLLVL.